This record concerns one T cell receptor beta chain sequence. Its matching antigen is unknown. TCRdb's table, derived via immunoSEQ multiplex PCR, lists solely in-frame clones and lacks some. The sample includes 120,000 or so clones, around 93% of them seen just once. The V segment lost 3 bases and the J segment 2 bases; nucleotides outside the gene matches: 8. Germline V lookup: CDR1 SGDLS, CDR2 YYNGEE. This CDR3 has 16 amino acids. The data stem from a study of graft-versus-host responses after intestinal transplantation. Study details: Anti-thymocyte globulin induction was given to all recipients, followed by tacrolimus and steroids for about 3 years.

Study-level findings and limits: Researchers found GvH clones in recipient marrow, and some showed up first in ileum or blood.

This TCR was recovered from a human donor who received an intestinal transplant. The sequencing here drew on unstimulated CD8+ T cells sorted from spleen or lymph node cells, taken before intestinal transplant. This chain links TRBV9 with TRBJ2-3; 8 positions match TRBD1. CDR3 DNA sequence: TGTGCCAGCAGCGAGCACGGACAGGGCCTCACAGATACGCAGTATTTT. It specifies CASSEHGQGLTDTQYF.